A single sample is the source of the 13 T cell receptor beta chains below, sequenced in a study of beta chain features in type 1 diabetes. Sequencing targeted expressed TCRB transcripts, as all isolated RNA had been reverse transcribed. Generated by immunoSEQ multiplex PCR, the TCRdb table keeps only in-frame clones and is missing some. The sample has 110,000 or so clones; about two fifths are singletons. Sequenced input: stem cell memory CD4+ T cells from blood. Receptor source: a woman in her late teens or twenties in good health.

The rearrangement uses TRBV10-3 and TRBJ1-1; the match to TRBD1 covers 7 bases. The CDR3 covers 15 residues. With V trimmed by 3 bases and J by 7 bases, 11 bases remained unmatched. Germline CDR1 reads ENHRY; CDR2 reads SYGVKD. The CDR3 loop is CAISDYGQDGDEAFF. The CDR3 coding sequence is TGTGCCATCAGTGACTACGGACAGGACGGGGATGAAGCTTTCTTT.

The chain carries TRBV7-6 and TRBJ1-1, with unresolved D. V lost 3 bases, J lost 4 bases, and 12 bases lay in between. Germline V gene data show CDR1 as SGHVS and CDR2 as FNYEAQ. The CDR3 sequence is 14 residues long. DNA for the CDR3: TGTGCCAGCAGCTTGAACCGACACTTCACTGAAGCTTTCTTT. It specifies CASSLNRHFTEAFF.

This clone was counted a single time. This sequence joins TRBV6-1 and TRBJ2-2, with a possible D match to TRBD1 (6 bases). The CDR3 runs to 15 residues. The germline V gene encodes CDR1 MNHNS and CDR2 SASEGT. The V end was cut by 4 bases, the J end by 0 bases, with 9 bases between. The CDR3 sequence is CASSVRTANTGELFF. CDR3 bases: TGTGCCAGCAGTGTCCGGACAGCGAACACCGGGGAGCTGTTTTTT.

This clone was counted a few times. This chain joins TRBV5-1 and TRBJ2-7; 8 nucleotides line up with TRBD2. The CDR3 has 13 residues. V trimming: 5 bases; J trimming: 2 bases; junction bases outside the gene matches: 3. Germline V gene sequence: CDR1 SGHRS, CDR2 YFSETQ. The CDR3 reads CASSLAGTYEQYF. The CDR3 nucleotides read TGCGCCAGCAGTTTAGCGGGGACCTACGAGCAGTACTTC. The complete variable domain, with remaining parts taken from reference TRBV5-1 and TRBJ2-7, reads KAGVTQTPRYLIKTRGQQVTLSCSPISGHRSVSWYQQTPGQGLQFLFEYFSETQRNKGNFPGRFSGRQFSNSRSEMNVSTLELGDSALYLCASSLAGTYEQYFGPGTRLTVT.

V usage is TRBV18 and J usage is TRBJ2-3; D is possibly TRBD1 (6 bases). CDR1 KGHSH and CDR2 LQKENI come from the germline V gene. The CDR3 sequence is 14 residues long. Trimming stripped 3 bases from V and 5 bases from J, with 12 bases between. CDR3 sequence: CASSPPQGRDTQYF. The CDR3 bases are TGTGCCAGCTCACCCCCACAGGGACGAGATACGCAGTATTTT.

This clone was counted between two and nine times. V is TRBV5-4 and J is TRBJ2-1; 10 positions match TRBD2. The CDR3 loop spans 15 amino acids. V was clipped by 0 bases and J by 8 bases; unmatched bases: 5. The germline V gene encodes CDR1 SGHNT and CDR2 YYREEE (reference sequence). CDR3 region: CASSLEAGGADEQFF. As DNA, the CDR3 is TGTGCCAGCAGCTTGGAAGCGGGAGGGGCGGATGAGCAGTTCTTC.

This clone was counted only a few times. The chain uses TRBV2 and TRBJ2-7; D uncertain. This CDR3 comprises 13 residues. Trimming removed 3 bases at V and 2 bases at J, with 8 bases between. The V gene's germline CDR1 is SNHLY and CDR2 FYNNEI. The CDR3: CASSEERPYEQYF. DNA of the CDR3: TGTGCCAGCAGTGAGGAGAGACCCTACGAGCAGTACTTC.

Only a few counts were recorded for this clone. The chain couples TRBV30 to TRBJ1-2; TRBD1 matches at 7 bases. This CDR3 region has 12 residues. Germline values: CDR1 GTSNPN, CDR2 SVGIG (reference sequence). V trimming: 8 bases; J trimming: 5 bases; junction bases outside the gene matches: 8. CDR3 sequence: CAGRDSPYGYTF. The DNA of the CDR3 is TGTGCCGGCCGGGACAGTCCATATGGCTACACCTTC.

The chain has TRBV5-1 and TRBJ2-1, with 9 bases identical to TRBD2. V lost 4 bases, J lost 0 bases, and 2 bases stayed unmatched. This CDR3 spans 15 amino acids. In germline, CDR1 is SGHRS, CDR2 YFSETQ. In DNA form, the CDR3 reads TGCGCCAGCAGCGCTAGCGGGACCTCCTACAATGAGCAGTTCTTC. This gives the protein CASSASGTSYNEQFF.

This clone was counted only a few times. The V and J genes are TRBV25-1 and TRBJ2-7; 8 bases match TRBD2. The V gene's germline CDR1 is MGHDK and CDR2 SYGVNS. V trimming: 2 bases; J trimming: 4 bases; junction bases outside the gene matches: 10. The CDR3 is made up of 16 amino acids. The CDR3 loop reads CASSERISGSKYEQYF. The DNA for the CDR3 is TGTGCCAGCAGTGAACGTATAAGCGGGAGTAAGTACGAGCAGTACTTC.

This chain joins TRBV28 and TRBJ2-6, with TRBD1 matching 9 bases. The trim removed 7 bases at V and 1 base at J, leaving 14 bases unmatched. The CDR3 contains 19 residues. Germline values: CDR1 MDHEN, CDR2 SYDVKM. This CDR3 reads CASTPLFGTGSSGANVLTF. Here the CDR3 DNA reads TGTGCCAGCACCCCACTCTTTGGGACAGGGAGTTCTGGGGCCAACGTCCTGACTTTC.

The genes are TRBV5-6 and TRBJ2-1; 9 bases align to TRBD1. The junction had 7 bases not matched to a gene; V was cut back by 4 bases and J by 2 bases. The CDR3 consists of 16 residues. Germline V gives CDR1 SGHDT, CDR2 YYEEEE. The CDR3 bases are TGTGCCAGCAGCAAGAACAGGGGGCTCGCCTACAATGAGCAGTTCTTC. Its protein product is CASSKNRGLAYNEQFF. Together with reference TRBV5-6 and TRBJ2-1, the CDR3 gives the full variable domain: DAGVTQSPTHLIKTRGQQVTLRCSPKSGHDTVSWYQQALGQGPQFIFQYYEEEERQRGNFPDRFSGHQFPNYSSELNVNALLLGDSALYLCASSKNRGLAYNEQFFGPGTRLTVL.

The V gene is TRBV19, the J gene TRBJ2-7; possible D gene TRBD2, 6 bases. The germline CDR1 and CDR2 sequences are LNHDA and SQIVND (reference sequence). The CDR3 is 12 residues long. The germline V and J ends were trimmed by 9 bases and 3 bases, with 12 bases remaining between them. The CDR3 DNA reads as TGTGCCAGCTCAACCGGGAGCTACGAGCAGTACTTC. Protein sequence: CASSTGSYEQYF.